The clone carrying this T cell receptor beta chain was seen more than once but under ten times. The target antigen is unknown. This CDR3 has 16 amino acids. The V end lost 2 bases, the J end lost 4 bases, and 15 bases lay between the germline ends. The germline V gene encodes CDR1 MGHRA and CDR2 YSYEKL. TCRbeta library preparation incorporated unique molecular identifiers. TCRdb re-analysed the PCR reads in MiXCR, keeping a single row per CDR3 protein. The sample holds 450,000 to 550,000 distinct CDR3 sequences, about an eighth seen once. The source of the sample is a study of T-cell reconstitution after alpha-beta-depleted transplantation in children. General observations from the study: The origin of alpha-beta T cells about two months after transplant was reportedly several hundred expanded graft clones. The origin of high day-60 TCRbeta diversity in some patients lay in surviving recipient T cells and thymic progenitors. One year post-transplant, T-cell counts and diversity were largely derived from T cells produced anew.

The chain uses TRBV4-1 and TRBJ2-1, with no clear D. The sequence was obtained from a female patient aged 2 to 10 who had a stem cell transplant for aplastic anemia, so the T cells may come from the graft donor. Sequencing used PBMCs, mostly from graft donor cells, obtained 180 days after TCRalphabeta/CD19-depleted stem cell transplant. The CDR3 loop reads CASSQPSGSRYNEQFF. DNA of the CDR3: TGCGCCAGCAGCCAACCCTCGGGTAGCCGGTACAATGAGCAGTTCTTC.